The following is a T cell receptor beta chain sequence with its context. This entry is derived from a study of blood T cell repertoires in COVID-19. Study background: Researchers got acute and convalescent COVID-19 samples from the United States, Italy and Spain. T cells, B-cell-depleted T cells, or PBMCs provided the cDNA or gDNA that served as material.

Original handling: Amplifying reference gene primers gave estimates of nucleated cell counts. The data were produced by immunoSEQ multiplex PCR, yet TCRdb's version contains in-frame clones alone and is incomplete. V and J calls and clone size come straight from that table; D and trimming were deduced from the DNA. Of about 160,000 clones in the sample, about four fifths were seen once. Sequencing was done on a sample of peripheral blood. The sequence came from a human donor with acute or convalescent COVID-19. The donor label of this sample is uncertain.

This CDR3 is CASSQEGQGWTEAFF. DNA for the CDR3: TGTGCCAGCAGCCAAGAGGGACAGGGATGGACTGAAGCTTTCTTT. The rearrangement uses TRBV16 and TRBJ1-1, with TRBD1 identical over 9 bases. V was clipped by 2 bases and J by 5 bases; unmatched bases: 6. The length of the CDR3 is 15 residues. The germline V gene encodes CDR1 KGHSY and CDR2 FQNENV.